This TCR beta chain was found in a study of blood T cell repertoires in COVID-19. Turning to the study itself: In each case, the material was cDNA or gDNA derived from T cells, B-cell-depleted T cells, or PBMCs.

CDR1 is SNHLY, CDR2 FYNNEI, per germline. The CDR3 is 13 amino acids. V was trimmed by 8 bases and J by 4 bases, leaving 14 bases between them. The repertoire was sequenced with immunoSEQ multiplex PCR; TCRdb's copy has only in-frame clones and lacks some. The table includes about 150,000 clones, about 86% detected once. The sequence was obtained from a woman aged 55 to 70 with acute or convalescent COVID-19. The sequenced material came from peripheral blood. The chain is built from TRBV2 and TRBJ1-1; weak D call: TRBD1 (6 bases). The CDR3 region has the DNA TGTGCCAGCTCTAGGGAGGGGGGCACTGAAGCTTTCTTT. Translated, it gives CASSREGGTEAFF.